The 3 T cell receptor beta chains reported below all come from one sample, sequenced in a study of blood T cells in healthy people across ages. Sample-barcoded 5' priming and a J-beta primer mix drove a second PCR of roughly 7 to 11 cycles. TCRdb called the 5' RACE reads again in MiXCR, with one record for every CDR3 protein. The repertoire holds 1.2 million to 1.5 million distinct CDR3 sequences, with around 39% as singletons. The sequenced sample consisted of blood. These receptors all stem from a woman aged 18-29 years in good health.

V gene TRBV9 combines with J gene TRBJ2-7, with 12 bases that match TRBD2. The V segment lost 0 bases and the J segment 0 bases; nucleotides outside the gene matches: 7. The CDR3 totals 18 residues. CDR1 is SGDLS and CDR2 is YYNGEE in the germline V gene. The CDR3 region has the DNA TGTGCCAGCAGCGTAGATGGGACTAGCGGGTCGTACTCCTACGAGCAGTACTTC. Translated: CASSVDGTSGSYSYEQYF.

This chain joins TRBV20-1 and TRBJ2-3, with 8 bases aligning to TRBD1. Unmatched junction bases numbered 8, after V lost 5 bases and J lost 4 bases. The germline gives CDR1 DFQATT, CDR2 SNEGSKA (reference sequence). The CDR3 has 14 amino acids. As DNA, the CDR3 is TGCAGTGCTCCAAGGCAGGGGGCGGCAGATACGCAGTATTTT. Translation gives CSAPRQGAADTQYF.

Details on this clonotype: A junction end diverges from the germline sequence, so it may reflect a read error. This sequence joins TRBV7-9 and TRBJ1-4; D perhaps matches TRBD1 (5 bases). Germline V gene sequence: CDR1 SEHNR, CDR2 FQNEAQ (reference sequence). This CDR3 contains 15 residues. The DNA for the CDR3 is TGTGCCGGCAGCTGGGACCTTAATACCAATGAAAAACTGTTTTTT. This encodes CAGSWDLNTNEKLFF.